The next 22 T cell receptor beta chains were all read from a single sample in a study of human T cells and chemical hapten exposure. Each CDR3 protein is one row after TCRdb ran MiXCR on the RACE reads. Among 95,000 to 150,000 distinct CDR3 sequences listed, roughly 13% were seen once. Time point described: pre-sensitization, week 0. The treatment is: therapeutic diphenylcyclopropenone sensitization with weekly scalp DPC. Material: whole blood, obtained in connection with sensitization to the hapten diphenylcyclopropenone (DPC). These receptors originate from a woman between 18 and 30 years old with alopecia areata. Some clones in this sample may be carry-over from other donors' samples.

In its sample, this clonotype was seen a few times. The chain combines TRBV5-1 with TRBJ2-4; D unclear. This CDR3 is 12 amino acids long. In germline, CDR1 is SGHRS, CDR2 YFSETQ. Trimming left V 6 bases short and J 5 bases short, with 9 bases between. CDR3 in amino acids: CASKGSENIQYF. The DNA of the CDR3 is TGCGCCAGCAAGGGTAGTGAAAACATTCAGTACTTC.

This chain connects TRBV12-5 to TRBJ2-1, with 7 bases aligning to TRBD1. The V gene end was trimmed by 0 bases and the J gene end by 7 bases; junction bases not matched to a gene: 12. The CDR3 loop spans 17 amino acids. Per germline, CDR1 LGHNT and CDR2 FRNRAP. The CDR3 is CASGLVPRQGFGNEQFF. CDR3 DNA sequence: TGTGCTAGTGGTTTGGTACCCCGACAGGGATTTGGGAATGAGCAGTTCTTC.

This chain links TRBV29-1 with TRBJ2-5, with D unclear. Between the trimmed V and J ends, which lost 3 bases and 5 bases, there was a span of 13 bases. The CDR3 spans 13 residues. Germline loops: CDR1 SQVTM, CDR2 ANQGSEA. The CDR3 DNA sequence: TGCAGCGTTGACCGAGCCCCTGGGGAGACCCAGTACTTC. Protein: CSVDRAPGETQYF.

V is TRBV18 and J is TRBJ2-7, with 11 positions matching TRBD1. CDR1 KGHSH and CDR2 LQKENI come from the germline V gene. The CDR3 runs 15 residues. J gave up 6 bases and V 2 bases, and 6 bases lay outside the gene matches. CDR3 coding DNA: TGTGCCAGCTCACCATCCGGGACAGGGGGTTTCGAGCAGTACTTC. Protein product: CASSPSGTGGFEQYF.

This clonotype has a handful of counts. The chain uses TRBV2 and TRBJ1-4; D is undetermined. CDR1 is SNHLY and CDR2 is FYNNEI in the germline V gene. Trimming stripped 8 bases from V and 13 bases from J, with 14 bases between. The CDR3 is 11 amino acids. The DNA of the CDR3 is TGTGCCAGCTGGGGTCTCGGTAGACTGTTTTTT. This codes for CASWGLGRLFF.

The rearrangement uses TRBV6-4 and TRBJ2-1; 10 bases are shared with TRBD2. The length of the CDR3 is 16 residues. The germline CDR1 and CDR2 sequences are MRHNA and SNTAGT. With V trimmed by 4 bases and J by 6 bases, 9 bases remained unmatched. CDR3 nucleotides: TGTGCCAGCAGTGGCACCGGGACTAGCGAGATCAATGAGCAGTTCTTC. This sequence encodes CASSGTGTSEINEQFF.

This clonotype was picked up a small number of times. The CDR3 DNA reads as TGTGCCAGCAGCTTGCCGGGGGGCAGGTCCTACAATGAGCAGTTCTTC. Residues: CASSLPGGRSYNEQFF. The gene calls are TRBV5-4 and TRBJ2-1, with D possibly being TRBD2 (7 bases). V lost 1 base, J lost 1 base, and 12 bases lay in between. The germline CDR1 and CDR2 sequences are SGHNT and YYREEE (reference sequence). CDR3 length: 16 residues.

The chain couples TRBV6-6 to TRBJ2-5; 8 bases agree with TRBD1. CDR1 is MNHNY and CDR2 is SVGAGI in the germline V gene (reference sequence). The CDR3 runs 14 residues. V lost 7 bases to trimming and J lost 1 base; unmatched junction nucleotides: 5. CDR3 in DNA: TGTGCCAGCAACCGCAGGGGGCTCCAAGAGACCCAGTACTTC. This encodes CASNRRGLQETQYF.

This clonotype has more than one count but fewer than ten. This chain connects TRBV12-3 or TRBV12-4 to TRBJ1-6, with D unclear. V lost 4 bases, J lost 3 bases, and 7 bases lay in between. The CDR3 contains 14 residues. For the CDR3, the DNA is TGTGCCAGCAGTTCCGGGGACTATAATTCACCCCTCCACTTT. It translates to CASSSGDYNSPLHF.

The chain combines TRBV21-1 with TRBJ1-1. TRBV21-1 is a documented pseudogene. The CDR3 is 12 amino acids. The CDR3 sequence: CASSKVRLEAFF. The CDR3 region has the DNA TGTGCCAGCAGCAAAGTCCGGCTCGAAGCTTTCTTT.

This clonotype was detected a few times. At one end, the junction sequence differs from germline, possibly due to a read error. This sequence joins TRBV19 and TRBJ2-7; TRBD1 or TRBD2 may be the D gene (5 bases each). This CDR3 comprises 14 residues. Looked up from germline, CDR1 is LNHDA and CDR2 is SQIVND (reference sequence). The CDR3 region is CASSWGTSTYKQYF. The CDR3 nucleotides read TGTGCCAGTAGTTGGGGGACCTCAACCTACAAGCAGTACTTC.

This clonotype was counted between two and nine times. The chain links TRBV20-1 to TRBJ2-3, with TRBD2 matching 13 bases. Unmatched junction bases numbered 9, after V lost 2 bases and J lost 1 base. This CDR3 has 18 residues. Germline V lookup: CDR1 DFQATT, CDR2 SNEGSKA (reference sequence). The CDR3 loop is CSARSGLAGVWGTDTQYF. The DNA of the CDR3 is TGCAGTGCTAGATCCGGACTAGCGGGGGTATGGGGCACAGATACGCAGTATTTT.

This clonotype has more than one count but fewer than ten. The gene calls are TRBV7-2 and TRBJ2-3; D not certain. Trimming left V 4 bases short and J 1 base short, with 15 bases between. CDR3 length: 16 amino acids. Looked up from germline, CDR1 is SGHTA and CDR2 is FQGNSA. CDR3 region: CASSSLQRIGTDTQYF. In DNA form, the CDR3 reads TGTGCCAGCAGCTCTCTCCAGAGGATCGGCACAGATACGCAGTATTTT.

V usage is TRBV6-4 and J usage is TRBJ1-1, with unresolved D. Trimming took 3 bases from V and 4 from J, leaving 21 bases between them. The CDR3 extends over 17 amino acids. The germline V gene encodes CDR1 MRHNA and CDR2 SNTAGT. The CDR3 is CASSENLRGPGGTEAFF. The CDR3 DNA reads as TGTGCCAGCAGTGAAAATCTACGCGGACCGGGCGGCACTGAAGCTTTCTTT.

The V gene is TRBV4-3, the J gene TRBJ2-3, with 9 bases lining up with TRBD2. In germline, CDR1 is LGHNA, CDR2 YSLEER. V shed 1 base and J 4 bases; nucleotides not matched to a gene: 3. This CDR3 is built from 15 residues. The CDR3 DNA reads TGCGCCAGCAGCCAAGGGGCGGGGGGGGCAGATACGCAGTATTTT. This codes for CASSQGAGGADTQYF.

This clonotype was picked up one time. A read error is likely, as this CDR3 ends without the conserved phenylalanine or tryptophan. V and J are TRBV4-1 and TRBJ1-3, with D uncertain. V lost 0 bases and J 3 bases, leaving 3 bases between the germline ends. Germline V CDR1 and CDR2: MGHRA, YSYEKL. The CDR3 contains 13 residues. CDR3 sequence reads: CASSQEYGNTIYL. The CDR3 DNA sequence: TGCGCCAGCAGCCAAGAGTATGGAAACACCATATATTTA.

The rearrangement links TRBV5-4 to TRBJ2-4; 9 bases fit TRBD1. V was pared by 4 bases and J by 1 base, with 12 bases of the junction left unmatched. CDR1 is SGHNT and CDR2 is YYREEE in the germline V gene (reference sequence). The CDR3 extends over 18 amino acids. DNA for the CDR3: TGTGCCAGCAGCCGGGGACAGGGAAGGGGTAGGGCCAAAAACATTCAGTACTTC. Protein sequence: CASSRGQGRGRAKNIQYF.

This clonotype was seen more than once but under ten times. The chain is built from TRBV6-2 or TRBV6-3 and TRBJ2-3; 8 nucleotides agree with TRBD1. This CDR3 spans 16 amino acids. V lost 6 bases to trimming and J lost 11 bases; unmatched junction nucleotides: 19. The germline V gene has CDR1 MNHEY and CDR2 SVGEGT. The CDR3 bases are TGTGCCAGCAGCCGAATAGGGACAGGTCCGTTTGTGGGGCAGTATTTT. Amino acids: CASSRIGTGPFVGQYF.

The chain links TRBV10-3 to TRBJ1-5, with a tentative D call TRBD1 (6 bases). CDR1 is ENHRY, CDR2 SYGVKD, per germline. The CDR3 runs 15 residues. Trimming took off 0 bases at V and 1 base at J, with 7 bases between the two ends. The DNA for the CDR3 is TGTGCCATCAGTGAGTCGGGGGCGAGCAATCAGCCCCAGCATTTT. Its protein product is CAISESGASNQPQHF.

This clonotype was detected ten times or more. This chain joins TRBV5-1 and TRBJ1-4, with D perhaps TRBD1 (6 bases). The CDR3 is made up of 15 amino acids. From germline, CDR1 is SGHRS and CDR2 YFSETQ. Trimming took 4 bases from V and 8 from J, leaving 18 bases between them. CDR3 residues: CASSTEPGAREKLFF. DNA for the CDR3: TGCGCCAGCAGCACGGAACCAGGGGCCCGCGAAAAACTGTTTTTT.

This chain joins TRBV29-1 and TRBJ2-7; TRBD1 agrees at 8 bases. With V trimmed by 6 bases and J by 0 bases, 4 bases remained unmatched. This CDR3 region has 13 residues. Germline loops: CDR1 SQVTM, CDR2 ANQGSEA. The CDR3 region is CSVPGQGSYEQYF. The CDR3 DNA reads TGCAGCGTCCCTGGACAGGGCTCCTACGAGCAGTACTTC.

Here the CDR3 reads CASTKQAGGPGNTIYF. The CDR3 DNA reads as TGTGCCAGCACCAAACAGGCAGGGGGCCCAGGAAACACCATATATTTT. This chain links TRBV6-5 with TRBJ1-3; TRBD1 matches at 8 bases. With 7 bases clipped from V and 4 bases from J, the junction kept 12 bases outside the gene matches. This CDR3 contains 16 residues. The V gene's germline CDR1 is MNHEY and CDR2 SVGAGI.